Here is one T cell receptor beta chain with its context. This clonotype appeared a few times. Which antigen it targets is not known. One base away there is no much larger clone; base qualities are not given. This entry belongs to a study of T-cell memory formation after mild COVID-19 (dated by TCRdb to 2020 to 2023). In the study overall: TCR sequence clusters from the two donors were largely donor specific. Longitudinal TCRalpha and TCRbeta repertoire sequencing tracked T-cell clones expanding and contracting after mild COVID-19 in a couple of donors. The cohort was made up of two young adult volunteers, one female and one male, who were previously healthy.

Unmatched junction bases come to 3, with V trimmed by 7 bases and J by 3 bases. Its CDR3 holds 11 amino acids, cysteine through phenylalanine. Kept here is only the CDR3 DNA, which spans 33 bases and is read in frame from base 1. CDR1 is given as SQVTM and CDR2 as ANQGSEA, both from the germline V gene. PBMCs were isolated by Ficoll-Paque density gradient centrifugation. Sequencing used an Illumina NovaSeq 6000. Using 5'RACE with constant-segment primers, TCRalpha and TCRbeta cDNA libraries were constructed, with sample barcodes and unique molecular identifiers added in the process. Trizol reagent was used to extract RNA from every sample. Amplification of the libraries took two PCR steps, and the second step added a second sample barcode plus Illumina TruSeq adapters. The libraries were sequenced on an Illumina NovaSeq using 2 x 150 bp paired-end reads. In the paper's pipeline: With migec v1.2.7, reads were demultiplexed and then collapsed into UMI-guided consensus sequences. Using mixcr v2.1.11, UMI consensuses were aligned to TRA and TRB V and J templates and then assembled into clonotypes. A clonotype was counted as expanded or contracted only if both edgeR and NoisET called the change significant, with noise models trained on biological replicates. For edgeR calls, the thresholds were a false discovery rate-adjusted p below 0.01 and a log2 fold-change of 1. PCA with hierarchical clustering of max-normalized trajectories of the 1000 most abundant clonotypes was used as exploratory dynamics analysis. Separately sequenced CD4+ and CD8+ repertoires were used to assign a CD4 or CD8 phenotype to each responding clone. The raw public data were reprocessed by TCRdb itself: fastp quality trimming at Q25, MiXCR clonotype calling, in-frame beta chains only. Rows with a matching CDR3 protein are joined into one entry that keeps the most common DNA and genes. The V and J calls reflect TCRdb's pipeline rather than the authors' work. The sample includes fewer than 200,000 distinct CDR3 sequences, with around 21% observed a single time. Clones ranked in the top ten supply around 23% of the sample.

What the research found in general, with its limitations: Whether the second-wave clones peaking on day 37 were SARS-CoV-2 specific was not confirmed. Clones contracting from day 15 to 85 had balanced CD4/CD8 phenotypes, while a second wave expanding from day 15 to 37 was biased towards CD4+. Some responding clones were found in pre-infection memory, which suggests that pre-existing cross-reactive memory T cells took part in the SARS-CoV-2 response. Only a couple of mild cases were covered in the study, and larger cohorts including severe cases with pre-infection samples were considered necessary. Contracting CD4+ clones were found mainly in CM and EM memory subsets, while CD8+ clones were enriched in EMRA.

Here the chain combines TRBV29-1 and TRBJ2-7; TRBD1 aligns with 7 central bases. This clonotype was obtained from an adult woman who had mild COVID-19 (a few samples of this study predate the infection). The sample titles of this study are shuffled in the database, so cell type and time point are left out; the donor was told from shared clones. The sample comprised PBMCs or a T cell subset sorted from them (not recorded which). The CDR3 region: CSAGTDYEQYF. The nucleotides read TGCAGCGCGGGGACAGACTACGAGCAGTACTTC.